This paragraph reports one T cell receptor beta chain. The V gene's germline CDR1 is LNHDA and CDR2 SQIVND (reference sequence). Trimming stripped 8 bases from V and 0 bases from J, with 13 bases between. The CDR3 runs to 15 residues. These data originate in a study of blood T cell repertoires in COVID-19. Looking at the study overall: The analysed material was cDNA or gDNA that came from T cells, B-cell-depleted T cells, or PBMCs.

Original analysis: For nucleated cells, counts were estimated from reference gene primer amplification. Clones were read by immunoSEQ multiplex PCR, and TCRdb kept only the in-frame ones, dropping some. V and J calls and clone size are copied from that table; D and trimming were computed from the DNA. The sample carries 200,000 to 300,000 clones, about 82% recorded once. The clonotype was recovered from a man in his forties or fifties with COVID-19, enrolled during active disease. The rearrangement uses TRBV19 and TRBJ1-4, with D possibly being TRBD1 (5 bases). The specimen sequenced was peripheral blood. This CDR3 is CASADRSATNEKLFF. Here the CDR3 DNA reads TGTGCCAGTGCCGACAGATCCGCAACTAATGAAAAACTGTTTTTT. Looking up the rest from reference TRBV19 and TRBJ1-4 gives the full variable domain: DGGITQSPKYLFRKEGQNVTLSCEQNLNHDAMYWYRQDPGQGLRLIYYSQIVNDFQKGDIAEGYSVSREKKESFPLTVTSAQKNPTAFYLCASADRSATNEKLFFGSGTQLSVL.